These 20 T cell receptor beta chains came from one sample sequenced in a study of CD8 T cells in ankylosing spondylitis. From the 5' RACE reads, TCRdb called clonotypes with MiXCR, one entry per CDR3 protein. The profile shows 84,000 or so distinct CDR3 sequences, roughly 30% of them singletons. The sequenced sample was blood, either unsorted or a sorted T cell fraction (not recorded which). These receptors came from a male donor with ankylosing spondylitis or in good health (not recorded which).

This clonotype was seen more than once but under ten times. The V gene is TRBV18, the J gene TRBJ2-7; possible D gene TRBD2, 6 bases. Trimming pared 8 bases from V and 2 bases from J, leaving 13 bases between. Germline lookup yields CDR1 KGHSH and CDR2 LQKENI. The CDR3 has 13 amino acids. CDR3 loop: CASTPTRTYEQYF. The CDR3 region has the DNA TGTGCCAGCACCCCGACTAGAACCTACGAGCAGTACTTC.

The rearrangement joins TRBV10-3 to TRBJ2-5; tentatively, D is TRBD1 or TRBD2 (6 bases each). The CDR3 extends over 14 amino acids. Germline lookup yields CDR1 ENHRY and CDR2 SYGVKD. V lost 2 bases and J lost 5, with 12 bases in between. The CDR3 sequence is CAISEVGGSETQYF. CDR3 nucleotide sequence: TGTGCCATCAGTGAGGTGGGGGGCTCGGAGACCCAGTACTTC.

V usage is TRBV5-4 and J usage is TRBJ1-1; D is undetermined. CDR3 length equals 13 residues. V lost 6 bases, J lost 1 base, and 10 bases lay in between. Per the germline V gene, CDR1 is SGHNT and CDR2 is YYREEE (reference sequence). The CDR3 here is CASKGLTNTEAFF. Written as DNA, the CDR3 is TGTGCCAGCAAAGGACTGACGAACACTGAAGCTTTCTTT.

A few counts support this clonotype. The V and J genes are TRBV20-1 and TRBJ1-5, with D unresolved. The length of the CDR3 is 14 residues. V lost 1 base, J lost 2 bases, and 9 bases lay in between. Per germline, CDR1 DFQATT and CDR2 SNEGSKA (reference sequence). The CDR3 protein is CSARAWRGNQPQHF. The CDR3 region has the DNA TGCAGTGCTAGAGCCTGGAGGGGCAATCAGCCCCAGCATTTT.

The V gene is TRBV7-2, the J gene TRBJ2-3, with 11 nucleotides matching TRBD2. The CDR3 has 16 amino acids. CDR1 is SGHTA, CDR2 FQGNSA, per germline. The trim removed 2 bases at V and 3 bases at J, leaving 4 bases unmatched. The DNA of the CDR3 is TGTGCCAGCAGCTTACGGCCTAGCGGGGGGACAGATACGCAGTATTTT. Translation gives CASSLRPSGGTDTQYF.

CDR3 nucleotide sequence: TGTGCCAGCAGCCTTGGTTGGGGGGGCACTGAAGCTTTCTTT. It is translated as CASSLGWGGTEAFF. The chain joins TRBV3-1 to TRBJ1-1, with D possibly TRBD1 on 5 matching bases. This CDR3 is 14 amino acids long. The V gene's germline CDR1 is LGHDT and CDR2 YNNKEL (reference sequence). The germline V and J ends were trimmed by 4 bases and 4 bases, with 13 bases remaining between them. Based on the CDR3 plus reference TRBV3-1 and TRBJ1-1, the full variable domain is DTAVSQTPKYLVTQMGNDKSIKCEQNLGHDTMYWYKQDSKKFLKIMFSYNNKELIINETVPNRFSPKSPDKAHLNLHINSLELGDSAVYFCASSLGWGGTEAFFGQGTRLTVV.

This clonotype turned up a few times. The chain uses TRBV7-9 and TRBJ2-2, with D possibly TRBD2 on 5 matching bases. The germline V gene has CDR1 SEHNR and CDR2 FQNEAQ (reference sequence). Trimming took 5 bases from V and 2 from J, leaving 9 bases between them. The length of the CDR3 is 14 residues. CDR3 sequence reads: CASSVGLNTGELFF. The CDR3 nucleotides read TGTGCCAGCAGCGTCGGACTTAACACCGGGGAGCTGTTTTTT.

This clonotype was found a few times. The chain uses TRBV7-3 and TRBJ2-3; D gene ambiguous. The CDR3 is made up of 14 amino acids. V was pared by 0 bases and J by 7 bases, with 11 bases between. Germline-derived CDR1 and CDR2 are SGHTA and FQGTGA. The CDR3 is CASSLTAESHTQYF. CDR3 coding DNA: TGTGCCAGCAGCTTAACCGCCGAGTCTCATACGCAGTATTTT. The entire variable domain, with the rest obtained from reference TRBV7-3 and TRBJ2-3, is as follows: GAGVSQTPSNKVTEKGKYVELRCDPISGHTALYWYRQSLGQGPEFLIYFQGTGAADDSGLPNDRFFAVRPEGSVSTLKIQRTERGDSAVYLCASSLTAESHTQYFGPGTRLTVL.

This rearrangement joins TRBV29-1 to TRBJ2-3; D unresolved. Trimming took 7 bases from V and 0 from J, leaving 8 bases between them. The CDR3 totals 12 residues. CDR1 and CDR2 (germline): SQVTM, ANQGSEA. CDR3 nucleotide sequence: TGCAGCGAGTCGACTAGCACAGATACGCAGTATTTT. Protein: CSESTSTDTQYF.

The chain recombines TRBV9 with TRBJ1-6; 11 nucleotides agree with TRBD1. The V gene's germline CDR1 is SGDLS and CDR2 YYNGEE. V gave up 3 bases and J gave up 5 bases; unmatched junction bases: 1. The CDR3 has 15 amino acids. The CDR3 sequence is CASSAGQGDNSPLHF. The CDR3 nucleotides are TGTGCCAGCAGCGCGGGACAGGGGGATAATTCACCCCTCCACTTT.

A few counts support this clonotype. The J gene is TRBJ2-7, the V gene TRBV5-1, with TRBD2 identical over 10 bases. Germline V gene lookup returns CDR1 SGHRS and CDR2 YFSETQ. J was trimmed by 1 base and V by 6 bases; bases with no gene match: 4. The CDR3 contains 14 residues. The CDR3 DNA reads TGCGCCAGCAACCTAGCGGGAGTGTCCTACGAGCAGTACTTC. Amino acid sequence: CASNLAGVSYEQYF. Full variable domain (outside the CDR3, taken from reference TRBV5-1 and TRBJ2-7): KAGVTQTPRYLIKTRGQQVTLSCSPISGHRSVSWYQQTPGQGLQFLFEYFSETQRNKGNFPGRFSGRQFSNSRSEMNVSTLELGDSALYLCASNLAGVSYEQYFGPGTRLTVT.

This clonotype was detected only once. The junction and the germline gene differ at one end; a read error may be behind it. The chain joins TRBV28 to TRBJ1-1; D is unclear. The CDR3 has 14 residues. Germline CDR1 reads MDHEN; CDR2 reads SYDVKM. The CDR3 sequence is CDSSLQRVGTEAFF. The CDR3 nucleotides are TGTGACAGCAGTTTGCAAAGGGTCGGAACTGAAGCTTTCTTT.

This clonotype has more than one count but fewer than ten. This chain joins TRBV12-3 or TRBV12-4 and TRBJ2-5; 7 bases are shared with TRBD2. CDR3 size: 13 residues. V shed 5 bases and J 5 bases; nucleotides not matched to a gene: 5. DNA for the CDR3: TGTGCCAGCAGTCTGACTAGCCTGGAGACCCAGTACTTC. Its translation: CASSLTSLETQYF.

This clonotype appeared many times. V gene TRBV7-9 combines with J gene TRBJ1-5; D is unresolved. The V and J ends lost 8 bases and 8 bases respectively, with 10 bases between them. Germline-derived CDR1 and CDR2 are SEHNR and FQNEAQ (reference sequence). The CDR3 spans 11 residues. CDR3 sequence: CASGEAEPQHF. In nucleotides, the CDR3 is TGTGCCAGCGGGGAGGCGGAGCCCCAGCATTTT.

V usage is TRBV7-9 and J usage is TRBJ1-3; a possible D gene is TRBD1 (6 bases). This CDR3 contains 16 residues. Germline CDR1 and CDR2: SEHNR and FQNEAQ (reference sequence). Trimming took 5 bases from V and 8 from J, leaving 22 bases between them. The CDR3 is CASSPRYSGQTDTIYF. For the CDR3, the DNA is TGTGCCAGCAGCCCCCGATACAGCGGACAGACTGACACCATATATTTT.

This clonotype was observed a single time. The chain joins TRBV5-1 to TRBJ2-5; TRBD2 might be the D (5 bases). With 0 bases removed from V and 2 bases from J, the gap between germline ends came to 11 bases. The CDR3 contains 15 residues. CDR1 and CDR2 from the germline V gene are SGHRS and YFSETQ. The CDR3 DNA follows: TGCGCCAGCAGCTTGGTCGAGCGGCTACAAGAGACCCAGTACTTC. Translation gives CASSLVERLQETQYF.

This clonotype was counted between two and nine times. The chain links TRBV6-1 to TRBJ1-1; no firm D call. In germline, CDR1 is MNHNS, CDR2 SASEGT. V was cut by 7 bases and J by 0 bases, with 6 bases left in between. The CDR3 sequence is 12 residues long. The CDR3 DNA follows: TGTGCCAGCAAGGTCATGAACACTGAAGCTTTCTTT. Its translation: CASKVMNTEAFF.

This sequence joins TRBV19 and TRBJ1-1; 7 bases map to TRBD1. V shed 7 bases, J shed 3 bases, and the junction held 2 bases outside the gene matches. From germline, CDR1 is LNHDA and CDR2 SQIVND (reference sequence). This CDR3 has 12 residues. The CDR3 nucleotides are TGTGCCAGTAACGACAGGGACACTGAAGCTTTCTTT. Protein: CASNDRDTEAFF. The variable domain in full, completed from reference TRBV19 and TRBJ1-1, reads DGGITQSPKYLFRKEGQNVTLSCEQNLNHDAMYWYRQDPGQGLRLIYYSQIVNDFQKGDIAEGYSVSREKKESFPLTVTSAQKNPTAFYLCASNDRDTEAFFGQGTRLTVV.

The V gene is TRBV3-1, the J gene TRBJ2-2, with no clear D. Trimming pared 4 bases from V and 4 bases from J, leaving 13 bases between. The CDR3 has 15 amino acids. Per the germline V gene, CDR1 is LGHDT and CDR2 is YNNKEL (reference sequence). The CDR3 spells CASSRLAAPTGELFF. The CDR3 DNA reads TGTGCCAGCAGCCGGCTTGCGGCACCCACCGGGGAGCTGTTTTTT.

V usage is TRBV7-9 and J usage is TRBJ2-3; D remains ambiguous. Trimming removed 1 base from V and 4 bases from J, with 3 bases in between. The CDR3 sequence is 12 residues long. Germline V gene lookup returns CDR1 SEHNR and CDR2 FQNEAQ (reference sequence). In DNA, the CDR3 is TGTGCCAGCAGCTTAGGCCCAGATACGCAGTATTTT. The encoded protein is CASSLGPDTQYF.